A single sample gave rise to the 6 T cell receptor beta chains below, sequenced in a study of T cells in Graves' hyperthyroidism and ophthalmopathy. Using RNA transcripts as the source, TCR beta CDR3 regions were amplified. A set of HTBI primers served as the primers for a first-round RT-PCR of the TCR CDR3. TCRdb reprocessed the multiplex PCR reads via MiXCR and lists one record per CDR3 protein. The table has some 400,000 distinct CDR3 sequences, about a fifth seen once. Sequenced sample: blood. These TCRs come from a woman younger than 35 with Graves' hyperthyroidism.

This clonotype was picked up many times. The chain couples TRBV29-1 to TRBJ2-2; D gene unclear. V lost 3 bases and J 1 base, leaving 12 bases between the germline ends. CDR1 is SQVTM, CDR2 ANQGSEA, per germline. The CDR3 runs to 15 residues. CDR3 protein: CSVDPPGGNTGELFF. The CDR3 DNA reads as TGCAGCGTTGACCCCCCCGGCGGGAACACCGGGGAGCTGTTTTTT.

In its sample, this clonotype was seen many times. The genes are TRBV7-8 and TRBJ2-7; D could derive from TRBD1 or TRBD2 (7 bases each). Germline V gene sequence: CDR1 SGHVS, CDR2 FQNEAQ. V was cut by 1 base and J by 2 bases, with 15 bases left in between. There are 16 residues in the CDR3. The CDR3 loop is CASSLDPGGVTYEQYF. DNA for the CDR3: TGTGCCAGCAGCTTAGACCCAGGGGGGGTTACCTACGAGCAGTACTTC.

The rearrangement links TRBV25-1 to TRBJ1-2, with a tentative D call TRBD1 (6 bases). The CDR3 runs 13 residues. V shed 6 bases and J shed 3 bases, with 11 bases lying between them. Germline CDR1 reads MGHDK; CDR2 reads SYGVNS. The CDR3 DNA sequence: TGTGCCAGCAGCTACAGGGAACACTATGGCTACACCTTC. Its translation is CASSYREHYGYTF.

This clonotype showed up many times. The CDR3: CASATGPREKLFF. The CDR3 DNA follows: TGTGCCAGCGCGACAGGGCCTCGAGAAAAACTGTTTTTT. This chain joins TRBV2 and TRBJ1-4; 7 bases line up with TRBD1. The CDR3 loop spans 13 amino acids. Germline V CDR1 and CDR2: SNHLY, FYNNEI. The V and J ends lost 8 bases and 8 bases, in that order; junction bases with no gene match: 8. Complete variable domain (other parts from reference TRBV2 and TRBJ1-4): EPEVTQTPSHQVTQMGQEVILRCVPISNHLYFYWYRQILGQKVEFLVSFYNNEISEKSEIFDDQFSVERPDGSNFTLKIRSTKLEDSAMYFCASATGPREKLFFGSGTQLSVL.

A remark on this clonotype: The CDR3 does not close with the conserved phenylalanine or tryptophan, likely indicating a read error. CDR3 coding DNA: TGTGCCTGGAGTGAGCGACCCGATTATGGCTACACCCTC. Translated, it gives CAWSERPDYGYTL. The chain uses TRBV30 and TRBJ1-2, with D hard to call. Per the germline V gene, CDR1 is GTSNPN and CDR2 is SVGIG (reference sequence). CDR3 length: 13 amino acids. Trimming stripped 1 base from V and 5 bases from J, with 11 bases between.

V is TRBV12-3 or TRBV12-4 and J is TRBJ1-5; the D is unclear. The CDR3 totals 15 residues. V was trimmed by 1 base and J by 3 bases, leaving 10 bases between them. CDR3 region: CASSLDGGLNQPQHF. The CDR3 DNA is TGTGCCAGCAGTTTAGATGGAGGACTCAATCAGCCCCAGCATTTT.